The present T cell receptor beta chain was sequenced within a study of radiotherapy plus CTLA-4 blockade in lung cancer. Study outcomes and limitations: Some TCR clones had been derived from tumors. These clones expanded in peripheral blood after radiotherapy plus ipilimumab. Early blood T cell clone changes and increased post-radiation serum interferon-beta were reportedly the strongest response predictors.

Focal radiation was given together with CTLA-4 blockade (ipilimumab) to patients with chemo-refractory metastatic non-small-cell lung cancer. Sequenced by immunoSEQ multiplex PCR; TCRdb stores in-frame clones only, minus some. The table has 80,000 to 95,000 clones, around 80% seen once. Notes on this clone: Its antigen is not known.

With 5 bases removed from V and 1 base from J, the gap between germline ends came to 12 bases. The germline CDR1 and CDR2 sequences are SQVTM and ANQGSEA. The CDR3 sequence is 14 residues long. Sequenced material: peripheral blood, taken from a patient treated with radiotherapy plus ipilimumab. This TCR derives from a human donor with non-small cell lung cancer that progressed on radiotherapy plus ipilimumab. The V call is TRBV29-1, the J call TRBJ2-1, with D perhaps matching TRBD1 (5 bases). CDR3 sequence (DNA): TGCAGCGTTCTGGACACCTCATCCTACAATGAGCAGTTCTTC. Protein: CSVLDTSSYNEQFF.